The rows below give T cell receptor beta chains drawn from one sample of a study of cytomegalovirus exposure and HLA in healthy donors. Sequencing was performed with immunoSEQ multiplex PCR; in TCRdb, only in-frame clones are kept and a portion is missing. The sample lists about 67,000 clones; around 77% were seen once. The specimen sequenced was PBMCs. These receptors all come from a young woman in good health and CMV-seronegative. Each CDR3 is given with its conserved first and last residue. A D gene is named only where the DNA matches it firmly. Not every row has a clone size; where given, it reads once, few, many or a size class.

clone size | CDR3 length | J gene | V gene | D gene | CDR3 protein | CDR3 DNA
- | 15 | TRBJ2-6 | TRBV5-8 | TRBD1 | CASRRDSSGANVLTF | TGTGCCAGCAGACGGGACAGCTCTGGGGCCAACGTCCTGACTTTC
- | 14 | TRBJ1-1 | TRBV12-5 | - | CASGLVRGGLGAFF | TGTGCTAGTGGTTTGGTACGAGGAGGTCTGGGAGCTTTCTTT
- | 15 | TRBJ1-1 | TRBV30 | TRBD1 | CAWTNPGQLNTEAFF | TGTGCCTGGACTAACCCGGGACAGCTGAACACTGAAGCTTTCTTT
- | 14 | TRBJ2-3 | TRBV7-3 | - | CASSLIAGEDTQYF | TGTGCCAGCAGCTTAATAGCAGGGGAAGATACGCAGTATTTT
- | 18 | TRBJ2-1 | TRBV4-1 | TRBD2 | CASSRTSGEGSSYNEQFF | TGCGCCAGCAGCCGGACTAGCGGGGAGGGGAGCTCCTACAATGAGCAGTTCTTC
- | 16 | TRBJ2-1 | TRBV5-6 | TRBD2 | CASSRERTSGYNEQFF | TGTGCCAGCAGCCGGGAGCGGACTAGCGGTTACAATGAGCAGTTCTTC
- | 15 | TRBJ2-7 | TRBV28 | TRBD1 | CASSQTGTRTYEQYF | TGTGCCAGCAGTCAGACAGGGACGAGAACCTACGAGCAGTACTTC
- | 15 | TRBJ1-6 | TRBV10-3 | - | CAISRTGSTNSPLHF | TGTGCCATCTCAAGAACAGGGTCCACCAATTCACCCCTCCACTTT
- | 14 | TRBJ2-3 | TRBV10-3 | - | CAISEGGSTDTQYF | TGTGCCATCAGTGAGGGAGGAAGCACAGATACGCAGTATTTT
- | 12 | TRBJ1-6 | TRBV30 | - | CAWSVPGSPLHF | TGTGCCTGGAGTGTTCCGGGATCACCCCTCCACTTT
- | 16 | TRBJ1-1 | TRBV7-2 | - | CASSLGLGGPNTEAFF | TGTGCCAGCAGCTTAGGGTTAGGTGGGCCGAACACTGAAGCTTTCTTT
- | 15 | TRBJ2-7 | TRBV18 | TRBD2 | CASSRTSGSVNEQYF | TGTGCCAGCTCCCGGACTAGCGGGAGTGTCAACGAGCAGTACTTC
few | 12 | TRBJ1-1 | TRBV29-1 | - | CSVETRGTEAFF | TGCAGCGTTGAAACCCGGGGGACTGAAGCTTTCTTT
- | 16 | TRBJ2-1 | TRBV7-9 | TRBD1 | CASSYPRDRGYNEQFF | TGTGCCAGCAGCTACCCCCGGGACAGGGGTTACAATGAGCAGTTCTTC
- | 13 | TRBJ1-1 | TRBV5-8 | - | CASSYAGRTEAFF | TGTGCCAGCAGCTACGCAGGGAGGACTGAAGCTTTCTTT
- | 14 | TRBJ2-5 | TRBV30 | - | CAWSFFGGQETQYF | TGTGCCTGGAGTTTTTTCGGCGGGCAAGAGACCCAGTACTTC
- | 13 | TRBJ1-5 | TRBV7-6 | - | CASSLQSNQPQHF | TGTGCCAGCAGCTTACAGAGCAATCAGCCCCAGCATTTT
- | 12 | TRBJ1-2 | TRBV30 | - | CAWSSGDYGYTF | TGTGCCTGGAGTTCCGGGGACTATGGCTACACCTTC
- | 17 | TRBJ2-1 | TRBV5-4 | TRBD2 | CASSWTSGGVPYNEQFF | TGTGCCAGCAGCTGGACCAGCGGGGGGGTCCCCTACAATGAGCAGTTCTTC
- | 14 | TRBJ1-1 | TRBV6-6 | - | CASTSFGVNTEAFF | TGTGCCAGCACCTCTTTCGGGGTGAACACTGAAGCTTTCTTT
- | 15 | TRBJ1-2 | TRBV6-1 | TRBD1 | CASSRDRVLGTGYTF | TGTGCCAGCAGCCGCGACAGGGTATTGGGGACGGGCTACACCTTC
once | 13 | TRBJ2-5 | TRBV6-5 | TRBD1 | CASSRDRAKTQYF | TGTGCCAGCAGCCGTGACAGGGCGAAGACCCAGTACTTC
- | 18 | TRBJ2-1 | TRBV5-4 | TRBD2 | CASSLGDSGRASYNEQFF | TGTGCCAGCAGCTTGGGTGATAGCGGGAGGGCTTCCTACAATGAGCAGTTCTTC
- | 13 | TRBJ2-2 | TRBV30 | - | CACRTASAGELFF | TGTGCCTGTCGGACTGCTTCGGCCGGGGAGCTGTTTTTT
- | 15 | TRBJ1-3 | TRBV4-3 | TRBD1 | CASSHRQGSGNTIYF | TGCGCCAGCAGCCACCGACAGGGTTCTGGAAACACCATATATTTT
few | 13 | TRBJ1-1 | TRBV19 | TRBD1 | CASGDRSNTEAFF | TGTGCCAGTGGGGACAGATCCAACACTGAAGCTTTCTTT
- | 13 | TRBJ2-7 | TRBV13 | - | CASSFAPAYEQYF | TGTGCCAGCAGCTTCGCCCCAGCCTACGAGCAGTACTTC
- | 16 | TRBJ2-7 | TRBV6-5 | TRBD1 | CASSYTRDRRTYEQYF | TGTGCCAGCAGTTACACCCGGGACAGGCGAACCTACGAGCAGTACTTC
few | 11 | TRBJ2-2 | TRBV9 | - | CASSRDTGLFF | TGTGCCAGCAGCCGGGACACGGGGCTGTTTTTT
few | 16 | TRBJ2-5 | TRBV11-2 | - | CASSSYATYFGETQYF | TGTGCCAGCAGCTCCTACGCCACTTACTTCGGGGAGACCCAGTACTTC
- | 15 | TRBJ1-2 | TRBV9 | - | CASSVDDRLSYGYTF | TGTGCCAGCAGCGTAGATGATAGACTAAGCTATGGCTACACCTTC